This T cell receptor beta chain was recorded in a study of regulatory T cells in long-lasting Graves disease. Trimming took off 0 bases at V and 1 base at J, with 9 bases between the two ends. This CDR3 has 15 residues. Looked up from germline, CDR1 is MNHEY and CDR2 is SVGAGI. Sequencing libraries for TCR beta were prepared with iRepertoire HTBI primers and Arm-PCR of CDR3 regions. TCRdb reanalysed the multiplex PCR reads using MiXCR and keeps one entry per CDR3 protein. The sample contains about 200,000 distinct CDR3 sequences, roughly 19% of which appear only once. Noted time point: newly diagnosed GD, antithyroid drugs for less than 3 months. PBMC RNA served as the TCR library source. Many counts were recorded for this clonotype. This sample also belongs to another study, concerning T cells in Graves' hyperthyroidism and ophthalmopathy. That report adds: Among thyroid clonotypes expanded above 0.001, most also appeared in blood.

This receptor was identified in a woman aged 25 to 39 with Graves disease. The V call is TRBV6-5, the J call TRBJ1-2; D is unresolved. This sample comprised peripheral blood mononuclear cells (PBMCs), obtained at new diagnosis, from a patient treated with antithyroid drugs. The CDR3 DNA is TGTGCCAGCAGTTACTCGAAAAGGCGTAACTATGGCTACACCTTC. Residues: CASSYSKRRNYGYTF.